These 11 T cell receptor beta chains were sequenced from one sample in a study of graft-versus-host responses after intestinal transplantation. These receptors lack a known antigen. Some clones are missing from TCRdb's copy, which holds only in-frame ones; the method was immunoSEQ multiplex PCR. The profile covers about 90,000 clones, with over 85% appearing a single time and roughly 0.31% taken by the ten largest. This specimen was unstimulated CD4+ T cells sorted from spleen or lymph node cells, taken before intestinal transplant. The receptors were sampled from a human donor who received an intestinal transplant.

The chain carries TRBV14 and TRBJ1-2; maybe TRBD1 (6 bases). CDR3 length: 17 residues. Trimming stripped 3 bases from V and 6 bases from J, with 23 bases between. Germline CDR1 reads SGHDN; CDR2 reads FVKESK. CDR3 DNA: TGTGCCAGCAGCCACCTGGGGACGGGGGCCCTTCGGGATGGCTACACCTTC. Translating gives CASSHLGTGALRDGYTF.

CDR3 in DNA: TGTGCCAGCAGCGATCTGGGGGCTGGAAACACCATATATTTT. Protein sequence: CASSDLGAGNTIYF. J is TRBJ1-3 and V is TRBV5-6, with D possibly being TRBD1 (5 bases). This CDR3 is built from 14 residues. Germline V lookup: CDR1 SGHDT, CDR2 YYEEEE. The V gene lost 4 bases and the J gene lost 2 bases, with 10 bases spanning the gap.

The rearrangement joins TRBV6-5 to TRBJ1-4, with D unclear. CDR1 is MNHEY, CDR2 SVGAGI, per germline. The CDR3 covers 11 residues. Deletions cut 7 bases from V and 2 bases from J, with 2 bases between. Here the CDR3 DNA reads TGTGCCAGCAAGACTAATGAAAAACTGTTTTTT. The encoded protein is CASKTNEKLFF.

This chain joins TRBV18 and TRBJ2-5; 7 bases fit TRBD2. Germline CDR1 is KGHSH and CDR2 is LQKENI. V shed 2 bases and J 4 bases; nucleotides not matched to a gene: 7. CDR3 length equals 15 residues. The CDR3 DNA is TGTGCCAGCTCACCAAGTCAGGGAGGGTTAGAGACCCAGTACTTC. Translated, it gives CASSPSQGGLETQYF.

This clone showed up just once. This chain links TRBV6-5 with TRBJ2-7, with D unresolved. CDR3 size: 13 residues. Between the trimmed V and J ends, which lost 0 bases and 7 bases, there was a span of 10 bases. Germline loops: CDR1 MNHEY, CDR2 SVGAGI. CDR3 coding DNA: TGTGCCAGCAGTTACTCTAGGAGCCTAGAGCAGTACTTC. It codes for CASSYSRSLEQYF.

The J gene is TRBJ2-3, the V gene TRBV29-1; 9 bases map to TRBD2. The CDR3 consists of 16 residues. V dropped 3 bases and J dropped 2; count of bases not matched to a gene: 9. Germline values: CDR1 SQVTM, CDR2 ANQGSEA. CDR3 amino acids: CSVDMGLASYTDTQYF. CDR3 nucleotide sequence: TGCAGCGTTGATATGGGACTAGCATCATACACAGATACGCAGTATTTT.

The chain is built from TRBV7-2 and TRBJ1-1; D call uncertain. This CDR3 has 18 amino acids. Germline V lookup: CDR1 SGHTA, CDR2 FQGNSA. V lost 5 bases to trimming and J lost 4 bases, with 26 bases between them. The CDR3 DNA follows: TGTGCCAGCAGCGGCTCATTAGGACGGGGTTCACGAGTCACTGAAGCTTTCTTT. Translated, it gives CASSGSLGRGSRVTEAFF.

This clone was observed a single time. The rearrangement uses TRBV5-6 and TRBJ2-7; TRBD2 is a possible D gene (5 bases). This CDR3 contains 14 residues. Germline CDR1 reads SGHDT; CDR2 reads YYEEEE. Trimming shortened V by 2 bases and J by 3 bases, and 12 bases separated the two germline ends. The CDR3 bases are TGTGCCAGCAGCTTTCGAGGGTTGCGCTACGAGCAGTACTTC. It translates to CASSFRGLRYEQYF.

CDR3 loop: CASTPGKWTAMNTEAFF. In DNA, the CDR3 is TGCGCCAGCACCCCAGGTAAGTGGACAGCTATGAACACTGAAGCTTTCTTT. The gene calls are TRBV5-1 and TRBJ1-1; D perhaps matches TRBD1 (6 bases). The germline gives CDR1 SGHRS, CDR2 YFSETQ. Trimming stripped 6 bases from V and 0 bases from J, with 21 bases between. The CDR3 is 17 residues long.

The V gene is TRBV7-3, the J gene TRBJ2-1; D is perhaps TRBD2 (7 bases). V lost 5 bases, J lost 6 bases, and 20 bases lay in between. The germline CDR1 and CDR2 sequences are SGHTA and FQGTGA. The CDR3 length is 16 residues. The CDR3 sequence: CASSAEGGGHRNEQFF. As DNA, the CDR3 is TGTGCCAGCAGCGCTGAAGGGGGAGGGCATCGCAATGAGCAGTTCTTC.

J is TRBJ2-5 and V is TRBV28; unclear D gene. The V and J ends lost 6 bases and 5 bases respectively, with 10 bases between them. CDR3 length: 12 amino acids. CDR1 and CDR2 from the germline V gene are MDHEN and SYDVKM. The CDR3 sequence: CASSSSSETQYF. CDR3 coding DNA: TGTGCCAGCAGCTCAAGTTCGGAGACCCAGTACTTC.